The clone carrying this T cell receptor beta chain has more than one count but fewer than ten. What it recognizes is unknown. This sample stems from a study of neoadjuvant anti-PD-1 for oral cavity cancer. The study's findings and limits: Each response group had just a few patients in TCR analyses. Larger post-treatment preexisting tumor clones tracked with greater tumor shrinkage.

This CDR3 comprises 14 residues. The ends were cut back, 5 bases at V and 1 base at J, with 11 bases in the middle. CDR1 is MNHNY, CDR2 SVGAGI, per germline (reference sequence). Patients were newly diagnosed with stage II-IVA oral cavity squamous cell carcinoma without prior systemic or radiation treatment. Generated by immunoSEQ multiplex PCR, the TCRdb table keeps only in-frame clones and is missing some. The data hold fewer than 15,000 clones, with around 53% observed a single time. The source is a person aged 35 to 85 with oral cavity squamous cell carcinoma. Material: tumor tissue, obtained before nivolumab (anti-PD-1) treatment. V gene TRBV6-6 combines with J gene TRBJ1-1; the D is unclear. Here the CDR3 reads CASSRTQTNTEAFF. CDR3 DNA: TGTGCCAGCAGTCGTACACAGACGAACACTGAAGCTTTCTTT.